Below are 18 T cell receptor beta chains sequenced from a single sample in a study of CD8 T cells in Susac syndrome. Random hexamers were used to reverse transcribe 0.5 to 1 ug of RNA. One entry per CDR3 protein, called by TCRdb with MiXCR from the immunoSEQ multiplex PCR reads. Here the sample spans about 150,000 distinct CDR3 sequences, about 91% being singletons. Sequenced: CD4+ T cells from PBMCs. Receptor source: a human donor in good health.

This rearrangement joins TRBV27 to TRBJ2-2; D perhaps matches TRBD1 (5 bases). Looked up from germline, CDR1 is MNHEY and CDR2 is SMNVEV (reference sequence). Trimming shortened V by 2 bases and J by 3 bases, and 13 bases separated the two germline ends. The CDR3 loop spans 16 amino acids. The CDR3 DNA reads as TGTGCCAGCAGTTTAATTGAGTGGGGCGACACCGGGGAGCTGTTTTTT. Translated, it gives CASSLIEWGDTGELFF.

Turning to this clonotype: A read error may produce the germline difference seen at one junction end. This rearrangement joins TRBV5-1 to TRBJ2-7, with TRBD2 identical over 12 bases. This CDR3 is built from 15 residues. Germline CDR1 reads SGHRS; CDR2 reads YFSETQ. CDR3 amino acids: CASSLAGGGSYEQYF. In DNA, the CDR3 is TGTGCCAGCAGTCTAGCGGGAGGGGGATCCTACGAGCAGTACTTC.

The V call is TRBV5-1, the J call TRBJ2-5; no reliable D call. The CDR3 extends over 16 amino acids. Per germline, CDR1 SGHRS and CDR2 YFSETQ. V was pared by 0 bases and J by 7 bases, with 19 bases between. The CDR3 region has the DNA TGCGCCAGCAGCTTGGGATCCCCGGACGCGGTCGGGACCCAGTACTTC. Translated: CASSLGSPDAVGTQYF.

V gene TRBV3-1 combines with J gene TRBJ1-5, with a possible D match to TRBD1 (5 bases). Trimming left V 2 bases short and J 4 bases short, with 15 bases between. The germline CDR1 and CDR2 sequences are LGHDT and YNNKEL (reference sequence). The CDR3 is made up of 16 amino acids. CDR3 residues: CASSQNWQGGNQPQHF. The CDR3, as DNA: TGTGCCAGCAGCCAAAATTGGCAGGGTGGGAATCAGCCCCAGCATTTT. Looking up the rest from reference TRBV3-1 and TRBJ1-5 gives the full variable domain: DTAVSQTPKYLVTQMGNDKSIKCEQNLGHDTMYWYKQDSKKFLKIMFSYNNKELIINETVPNRFSPKSPDKAHLNLHINSLELGDSAVYFCASSQNWQGGNQPQHFGDGTRLSIL.

The gene calls are TRBV29-1 and TRBJ2-5; D is perhaps TRBD1 or TRBD2 (6 bases each). Trimming took 7 bases from V and 2 from J, leaving 14 bases between them. The germline V gene has CDR1 SQVTM and CDR2 ANQGSEA. CDR3 length equals 13 residues. CDR3 bases: TGCAGCGCCAGGGGAGGACAGCAAGAGACCCAGTACTTC. Translated, it gives CSARGGQQETQYF.

The J gene is TRBJ1-1, the V gene TRBV11-1; D is unresolved. Germline V gene data show CDR1 as SGHAT and CDR2 as FQDESV (reference sequence). V dropped 1 base and J dropped 0 bases, with 9 bases sitting between them. This CDR3 comprises 15 residues. In nucleotides, the CDR3 is TGTGCCAGCAGCTTAGAGCGACCGTTGAACACTGAAGCTTTCTTT. It is translated as CASSLERPLNTEAFF.

The rearrangement links TRBV2 to TRBJ2-3, with 8 positions matching TRBD2. Trimming took 4 bases from V and 4 from J; bases not matched to a gene: 4. Germline V gives CDR1 SNHLY, CDR2 FYNNEI. CDR3 size: 14 residues. CDR3: CASSVSGVSDTQYF. In nucleotides, the CDR3 is TGTGCCAGCAGTGTTAGCGGGGTCTCAGATACGCAGTATTTT.

This chain joins TRBV6-1 and TRBJ2-5; 9 bases align to TRBD1. The CDR3 covers 14 residues. Trimming removed 6 bases from V and 5 bases from J; junction bases left unmatched: 7. Germline CDR1 is MNHNS and CDR2 is SASEGT. CDR3 protein: CASRSGTGRETQYF. DNA of the CDR3: TGTGCCAGCAGGAGCGGGACAGGGAGGGAGACCCAGTACTTC.

V is TRBV4-2 and J is TRBJ2-1, with D possibly TRBD2 on 6 matching bases. CDR3 size: 15 residues. V dropped 0 bases and J dropped 4 bases, with 10 bases sitting between them. Germline CDR1 reads LGHNA; CDR2 reads YNFKEQ. CDR3 region: CASSQDPGEYNEQFF. CDR3 sequence (DNA): TGTGCCAGCAGCCAAGACCCGGGAGAATACAATGAGCAGTTCTTC.

The chain has TRBV30 and TRBJ1-2; 7 bases are a match to TRBD1. CDR1 and CDR2 (germline): GTSNPN, SVGIG (reference sequence). Trimming at V came to 5 bases and at J to 5 bases, leaving 2 bases not matched to a gene. CDR3 size: 11 residues. In DNA form, the CDR3 reads TGTGCCTGGGACAGGGCTTATGGCTACACCTTC. It translates to CAWDRAYGYTF.

The chain has TRBV20-1 and TRBJ2-5; D is perhaps TRBD2 (6 bases). The germline V and J ends were trimmed by 6 bases and 1 base, with 18 bases remaining between them. CDR1 and CDR2 from the germline V gene are DFQATT and SNEGSKA (reference sequence). CDR3 size: 15 residues. The CDR3 DNA follows: TGCAGTGCCGAGGGAGTCGGGGGAGCCCAAGAGACCCAGTACTTC. It is translated as CSAEGVGGAQETQYF.

This clonotype occurred once. The chain couples TRBV29-1 to TRBJ2-3, with D possibly being TRBD2 (6 bases). CDR1 is SQVTM and CDR2 is ANQGSEA in the germline V gene. V lost 6 bases and J lost 2, with 15 bases in between. The CDR3 has 14 amino acids. CDR3 in DNA: TGCAGCGTCCCCGGGAGCGCCTTCACAGATACGCAGTATTTT. Translated, it gives CSVPGSAFTDTQYF.

The J gene is TRBJ2-1, the V gene TRBV3-1; no clear D. The V end was cut by 0 bases, the J end by 9 bases, with 6 bases between. Germline CDR1 LGHDT, CDR2 YNNKEL (reference sequence). This CDR3 spans 12 amino acids. CDR3: CASSQEVREQFF. The CDR3 nucleotides read TGTGCCAGCAGCCAAGAGGTCCGTGAGCAGTTCTTC.

The rearrangement joins TRBV5-1 to TRBJ2-2, with D perhaps TRBD2 (5 bases). The CDR3 extends over 15 amino acids. Trimming pared 4 bases from V and 6 bases from J, leaving 16 bases between. Germline values: CDR1 SGHRS, CDR2 YFSETQ. The CDR3 is CASSLMTSGAGELFF. The CDR3 DNA reads as TGCGCCAGCAGCCTCATGACGAGCGGTGCCGGGGAGCTGTTTTTT.

The chain uses TRBV10-3 and TRBJ1-5; TRBD1 matches 8 bases. J gave up 3 bases and V 10 bases, and 8 bases lay outside the gene matches. The CDR3 length is 14 residues. CDR1 and CDR2 (germline): ENHRY, SYGVKD. CDR3 amino acids: CATHGQGPNQPQHF. The CDR3 nucleotides are TGTGCCACCCATGGACAGGGCCCCAATCAGCCCCAGCATTTT.

The V call is TRBV7-2, the J call TRBJ2-1; D is tentatively TRBD1 or TRBD2 (6 bases each). The CDR3 covers 18 residues. Trimming stripped 2 bases from V and 5 bases from J, with 22 bases between. CDR1 and CDR2 (germline): SGHTA, FQGNSA. Written as DNA, the CDR3 is TGTGCCAGCAGCTTACCTCGGGGACGGGGGCCCGCTCACAATGAGCAGTTCTTC. It translates to CASSLPRGRGPAHNEQFF.

A single count supports this clonotype. The rearrangement uses TRBV27 and TRBJ2-2, with D tentatively TRBD1 or TRBD2 (5 bases each). The ends were cut back, 2 bases at V and 7 bases at J, with 11 bases in the middle. Germline V gene data show CDR1 as MNHEY and CDR2 as SMNVEV (reference sequence). CDR3 length: 14 amino acids. CDR3 in amino acids: CASSLLGAGGELFF. CDR3 nucleotide sequence: TGTGCCAGCAGTTTACTCGGGGCTGGCGGGGAGCTGTTTTTT.

The CDR3 DNA reads as TGCAGCGTTACCGGGACAGGGCCATACGAGCAGTACTTC. Translation gives CSVTGTGPYEQYF. The J gene is TRBJ2-7, the V gene TRBV29-1, with 9 bases that match TRBD1. The CDR3 has 13 residues. V was pared by 5 bases and J by 4 bases, with 6 bases of the junction left unmatched. CDR1 is SQVTM and CDR2 is ANQGSEA in the germline V gene.